This is a list of T cell receptor beta chains from one sample in a study of T cell responses to AZD1222 COVID-19 vaccine. Libraries were prepared by immunoSEQ multiplex PCR; TCRdb keeps only in-frame clonotypes and omits some of them. Among over 130,000 clones listed, approximately 92% were seen once. The sequences come from peripheral blood, collected 28 days after the second AZD1222 dose. The receptors were sampled from an adult who received the AZD1222 COVID-19 vaccine. Both conserved end residues are part of each CDR3. Fields, in order: D gene, V gene, clone size, J gene, CDR3 protein, CDR3 DNA. A D gene is named only where the DNA matches it firmly. Clone size is stated in some rows and not others, as once, few, many or a class when expanded.

d_gene: -
v_gene: TRBV5-1
abundance: -
j_gene: TRBJ2-7
CDR3aa: CASSLGDRPAPGNEQYF
CDR3nt: TGCGCCAGCAGCTTGGGTGACAGACCTGCCCCGGGAAACGAGCAGTACTTC

d_gene: -
v_gene: TRBV4-1
abundance: -
j_gene: TRBJ2-3
CDR3aa: CASSLLGSDTQYF
CDR3nt: TGCGCCAGCAGCCTCCTGGGGTCCGATACGCAGTATTTT

d_gene: -
v_gene: TRBV28
abundance: -
j_gene: TRBJ1-2
CDR3aa: CASSRDRLKGYTF
CDR3nt: TGTGCCAGCAGCCGCGACAGGTTGAAAGGCTACACCTTC

d_gene: -
v_gene: TRBV2
abundance: -
j_gene: TRBJ2-7
CDR3aa: CASSQPVAGSYEQYF
CDR3nt: TGTGCCAGCAGCCAGCCAGTGGCGGGGTCCTACGAGCAGTACTTC

d_gene: -
v_gene: TRBV7-3
abundance: -
j_gene: TRBJ2-1
CDR3aa: CASSSGAYNEQFF
CDR3nt: TGTGCCAGCAGCTCGGGAGCCTACAATGAGCAGTTCTTC

d_gene: -
v_gene: TRBV11-2
abundance: -
j_gene: TRBJ1-2
CDR3aa: CASTAPRQGPGYTF
CDR3nt: TGTGCCAGCACCGCCCCACGCCAGGGACCTGGCTACACCTTC

d_gene: -
v_gene: TRBV7-6
abundance: -
j_gene: TRBJ2-6
CDR3aa: CASSSPGRHSGANVLTF
CDR3nt: TGTGCCAGCAGCTCCCCCGGCCGCCATTCTGGGGCCAACGTCCTGACTTTC

d_gene: -
v_gene: TRBV4-3
abundance: -
j_gene: TRBJ1-3
CDR3aa: CASSQELAPGPNGNTIYF
CDR3nt: TGCGCCAGCAGCCAAGAACTTGCGCCCGGGCCAAATGGAAACACCATATATTTT

d_gene: -
v_gene: TRBV24-1
abundance: -
j_gene: TRBJ2-1
CDR3aa: CATSEERDTDEQFF
CDR3nt: TGTGCCACCAGTGAAGAGAGGGACACGGATGAGCAGTTCTTC

d_gene: -
v_gene: TRBV19
abundance: -
j_gene: TRBJ2-5
CDR3aa: CASSPTYAGQETQYF
CDR3nt: TGTGCCAGTAGTCCTACATACGCAGGGCAAGAGACCCAGTACTTC

d_gene: -
v_gene: TRBV24-1
abundance: -
j_gene: TRBJ2-7
CDR3aa: CATRKDSSYEQYF
CDR3nt: TGTGCCACCAGAAAGGACAGCTCCTACGAGCAGTACTTC

d_gene: -
v_gene: TRBV10-3
abundance: -
j_gene: TRBJ2-7
CDR3aa: CAISEGTSRYEQYF
CDR3nt: TGTGCCATCAGTGAGGGCACTTCACGGTACGAGCAGTACTTC

d_gene: -
v_gene: TRBV28
abundance: -
j_gene: TRBJ1-6
CDR3aa: CASSRRPVGSPLHF
CDR3nt: TGTGCCAGCAGCCGACGACCGGTAGGGTCACCCCTCCACTTT

d_gene: TRBD2
v_gene: TRBV5-4
abundance: -
j_gene: TRBJ2-2
CDR3aa: CASSTGTRSPGELFF
CDR3nt: TGTGCCAGCAGCACCGGGACTAGATCCCCCGGGGAGCTGTTTTTT

d_gene: -
v_gene: TRBV19
abundance: -
j_gene: TRBJ1-5
CDR3aa: CASSIQGYSNQPQHF
CDR3nt: TGTGCCAGTAGTATCCAGGGGTATAGCAATCAGCCCCAGCATTTT

d_gene: TRBD1
v_gene: TRBV27
abundance: once
j_gene: TRBJ1-1
CDR3aa: CASSLKGTGSVEAFF
CDR3nt: TGTGCCAGCAGTTTAAAAGGGACAGGGTCGGTCGAAGCTTTCTTT

d_gene: -
v_gene: TRBV6-6
abundance: -
j_gene: TRBJ1-2
CDR3aa: CASSFRQEDNYGYTF
CDR3nt: TGTGCCAGCAGTTTCAGACAGGAAGATAACTATGGCTACACCTTC

d_gene: -
v_gene: TRBV27
abundance: -
j_gene: TRBJ1-6
CDR3aa: CASSFLRGLNSPLHF
CDR3nt: TGTGCCAGCAGTTTTCTCAGGGGCCTCAATTCACCCCTCCACTTT

d_gene: -
v_gene: TRBV10-3
abundance: -
j_gene: TRBJ2-7
CDR3aa: CAISGSSLPYEQYF
CDR3nt: TGTGCCATCAGTGGATCGAGCCTCCCCTACGAGCAGTACTTC